These 24 T cell receptor beta chains came from one sample sequenced in a study of cytomegalovirus exposure and HLA in healthy donors. Some clones are missing from TCRdb's copy, which holds only in-frame ones; the method was immunoSEQ multiplex PCR. Here the sample spans 150,000 to 200,000 clones, more than 80% being singletons. Material for sequencing was PBMCs. The origin of the receptors is a man in his late teens or twenties in good health and CMV-seropositive.

The J gene is TRBJ2-1, the V gene TRBV6-7; D call uncertain. TRBV6-7 is marked as an open reading frame, function uncertain. The V and J ends lost 2 bases and 7 bases respectively, with 24 bases between them. The CDR3 is made up of 18 amino acids. This CDR3 is CASSYIGGEPSHENEQFF. In DNA, the CDR3 is TGTGCCAGCAGTTACATCGGCGGTGAGCCCTCACATGAGAATGAGCAGTTCTTC.

The chain couples TRBV5-1 to TRBJ2-7; TRBD2 matches at 11 bases. CDR3 length: 16 residues. V dropped 1 base and J dropped 7; count of bases not matched to a gene: 10. Germline values: CDR1 SGHRS, CDR2 YFSETQ. The DNA of the CDR3 is TGCGCCAGCAGCTTGACCGGGACTAGCGGAGCCGGAGAGCAGTACTTC. Translating it yields CASSLTGTSGAGEQYF.

The chain is built from TRBV6-5 and TRBJ2-7; D might be TRBD2 (6 bases). Looked up from germline, CDR1 is MNHEY and CDR2 is SVGAGI. The CDR3 is 14 residues long. Trimming shortened V by 6 bases and J by 6 bases, and 18 bases separated the two germline ends. The CDR3 DNA sequence: TGTGCCAGCAGGTCCTCGGGAGCATCAAGCGAGCAGTACTTC. Encoded protein: CASRSSGASSEQYF.

This chain links TRBV28 with TRBJ1-4, with 9 bases fitting TRBD1. This CDR3 has 14 amino acids. Per the germline V gene, CDR1 is MDHEN and CDR2 is SYDVKM. Trimming removed 6 bases from V and 6 bases from J; junction bases left unmatched: 5. The CDR3 protein is CASRKQGADEKLFF. The DNA of the CDR3 is TGTGCCAGCAGAAAACAGGGGGCGGATGAAAAACTGTTTTTT.

This chain joins TRBV28 and TRBJ2-1; weak D call: TRBD2 (6 bases). Trimming removed 6 bases from V and 7 bases from J, with 13 bases in between. This CDR3 has 13 residues. Germline assignment: CDR1 MDHEN and CDR2 SYDVKM. The CDR3 region has the DNA TGTGCCAGCAGCGGGACTCGGAGGAATGAGCAGTTCTTC. It codes for CASSGTRRNEQFF.

The chain recombines TRBV27 with TRBJ2-7; TRBD1 is a possible D gene (6 bases). The germline V gene encodes CDR1 MNHEY and CDR2 SMNVEV (reference sequence). The CDR3 is made up of 15 amino acids. V dropped 6 bases and J dropped 3 bases, with 18 bases sitting between them. This chain's CDR3 is CASRRVMAGDYEQYF. Here the CDR3 DNA reads TGTGCCAGCAGACGGGTGATGGCAGGGGACTACGAGCAGTACTTC.

This chain uses TRBV28 with TRBJ1-2; 11 positions match TRBD1. This CDR3 is 18 amino acids long. Germline V gene data show CDR1 as MDHEN and CDR2 as SYDVKM. J gave up 7 bases and V 4 bases, and 17 bases lay outside the gene matches. The CDR3 DNA is TGTGCCAGCAGTTCCCAGTGGGACAGGGGGTCGGTATCGGGTGGCTACACCTTC. It codes for CASSSQWDRGSVSGGYTF.

The chain is built from TRBV5-8 and TRBJ2-7; tentatively, D is TRBD2 (6 bases). The CDR3 loop spans 13 amino acids. Trimming cost V 1 base and J 4 bases, with 9 bases left between them. From germline, CDR1 is SGHTS and CDR2 YDEGEE. CDR3 coding DNA: TGTGCCAGCAGCTTGTCGGAGGGGTACGAGCAGTACTTC. This gives the protein CASSLSEGYEQYF.

V usage is TRBV28 and J usage is TRBJ2-2, with D unclear. Germline V gives CDR1 MDHEN, CDR2 SYDVKM. V dropped 2 bases and J dropped 4 bases, with 11 bases sitting between them. This CDR3 spans 15 amino acids. The chain's CDR3 is CASSLRGLFTGELFF. The CDR3 region has the DNA TGTGCCAGCAGTTTACGAGGATTATTCACCGGGGAGCTGTTTTTT.

The genes are TRBV5-6 and TRBJ1-1, with 11 bases fitting TRBD1. J lost 4 bases, V lost 2 bases, and 4 bases had no gene match. The germline gives CDR1 SGHDT, CDR2 YYEEEE. The CDR3 is 15 residues long. The CDR3 sequence is CASSLSGTGGTEAFF. The CDR3, as DNA: TGTGCCAGCAGCTTATCCGGGACAGGGGGCACTGAAGCTTTCTTT. The whole variable domain, filled in from reference TRBV5-6 and TRBJ1-1, reads DAGVTQSPTHLIKTRGQQVTLRCSPKSGHDTVSWYQQALGQGPQFIFQYYEEEERQRGNFPDRFSGHQFPNYSSELNVNALLLGDSALYLCASSLSGTGGTEAFFGQGTRLTVV.

The J gene is TRBJ2-3, the V gene TRBV5-4; 12 bases agree with TRBD2. This CDR3 contains 18 residues. After removal of 4 bases from V and 6 bases from J, the junction contained 15 bases not matched to a gene. The V gene's germline CDR1 is SGHNT and CDR2 YYREEE (reference sequence). The CDR3 sequence is CASSPGVLAGGQWDTQYF. The CDR3 nucleotides are TGTGCCAGCAGCCCAGGAGTACTAGCGGGAGGCCAATGGGATACGCAGTATTTT.

This clone showed up just once. The V and J genes are TRBV28 and TRBJ2-1, with TRBD2 matching 10 bases. With 4 bases clipped from V and 7 bases from J, the junction kept 10 bases outside the gene matches. Germline CDR1 MDHEN, CDR2 SYDVKM. This CDR3 is built from 16 residues. The CDR3 region is CASSSTSGISRNEQFF. The DNA for the CDR3 is TGTGCCAGCAGTTCCACTAGCGGGATCAGCAGGAATGAGCAGTTCTTC.

The chain links TRBV28 to TRBJ2-1; 9 bases are shared with TRBD2. The CDR3 loop spans 14 amino acids. Germline V lookup: CDR1 MDHEN, CDR2 SYDVKM. V lost 5 bases, J lost 5 bases, and 4 bases stayed unmatched. DNA for the CDR3: TGTGCCAGCAGTGTTACTAGCGGGCACAATGAGCAGTTCTTC. Protein sequence: CASSVTSGHNEQFF.

The chain links TRBV5-6 to TRBJ2-1, with 11 bases that match TRBD2. Germline loops: CDR1 SGHDT, CDR2 YYEEEE. J lost 9 bases, V lost 0 bases, and 8 bases had no gene match. The CDR3 loop spans 16 amino acids. The chain's CDR3 is CASSLGLAGNVGEQFF. In DNA, the CDR3 is TGTGCCAGCAGCTTGGGACTAGCGGGAAACGTGGGTGAGCAGTTCTTC. Looking up the rest from reference TRBV5-6 and TRBJ2-1 gives the full variable domain: DAGVTQSPTHLIKTRGQQVTLRCSPKSGHDTVSWYQQALGQGPQFIFQYYEEEERQRGNFPDRFSGHQFPNYSSELNVNALLLGDSALYLCASSLGLAGNVGEQFFGPGTRLTVL.

This chain connects TRBV28 to TRBJ2-7, with D tentatively TRBD1 (6 bases). The CDR3 totals 14 residues. Per the germline V gene, CDR1 is MDHEN and CDR2 is SYDVKM. Trimming removed 10 bases from V and 5 bases from J, with 21 bases in between. Here the CDR3 reads CATDKQGSFHEQYF. The CDR3 DNA reads TGTGCCACTGACAAACAGGGATCTTTCCACGAGCAGTACTTC. The full variable domain, its missing parts supplied by reference TRBV28 and TRBJ2-7, is DVKVTQSSRYLVKRTGEKVFLECVQDMDHENMFWYRQDPGLGLRLIYFSYDVKMKEKGDIPEGYSVSREKKERFSLILESASTNQTSMYLCATDKQGSFHEQYFGPGTRLTVT.

V is TRBV7-9 and J is TRBJ1-1, with a tentative D call TRBD1 (5 bases). Looked up from germline, CDR1 is SEHNR and CDR2 is FQNEAQ (reference sequence). Trimming shortened V by 11 bases and J by 4 bases, and 11 bases separated the two germline ends. This CDR3 is 11 amino acids long. CDR3 amino acids: CAGSGSTEAFF. In nucleotides, the CDR3 is TGTGCCGGGTCAGGGTCCACTGAAGCTTTCTTT.

The rearrangement uses TRBV30 and TRBJ1-2; tentative D call: TRBD1 (6 bases). V shed 1 base and J shed 2 bases, with 14 bases lying between them. Germline CDR1 reads GTSNPN; CDR2 reads SVGIG (reference sequence). The CDR3 consists of 15 residues. CDR3 sequence reads: CAWSGRQDLNYGYTF. CDR3 in DNA: TGTGCCTGGAGTGGCAGACAGGATTTAAACTATGGCTACACCTTC. Using reference TRBV30 and TRBJ1-2 for the parts outside the CDR3, the full variable domain is SQTIHQWPATLVQPVGSPLSLECTVEGTSNPNLYWYRQAAGRGLQLLFYSVGIGQISSEVPQNLSASRPQDRQFILSSKKLLLSDSGFYLCAWSGRQDLNYGYTFGSGTRLTVV.

The count of this clone is one. The gene calls are TRBV18 and TRBJ1-1, with D possibly TRBD1 on 6 matching bases. This CDR3 comprises 14 residues. V lost 2 bases, J lost 3 bases, and 10 bases lay in between. Germline V gene sequence: CDR1 KGHSH, CDR2 LQKENI. The CDR3 sequence is CASSPGGRDTEAFF. CDR3 sequence (DNA): TGTGCCAGCTCACCAGGGGGCAGGGACACTGAAGCTTTCTTT.

The chain recombines TRBV27 with TRBJ2-7; 8 nucleotides match TRBD1. This CDR3 is 16 amino acids long. With V trimmed by 4 bases and J by 2 bases, 10 bases remained unmatched. The germline V gene encodes CDR1 MNHEY and CDR2 SMNVEV (reference sequence). Here the CDR3 DNA reads TGTGCCAGCAGTTGGGGCAGGGGGCGGACGACCTACGAGCAGTACTTC. Residues: CASSWGRGRTTYEQYF.

The rearrangement links TRBV18 to TRBJ2-5; the D gene is possibly TRBD2 (5 bases). The CDR3 has 14 residues. Per the germline V gene, CDR1 is KGHSH and CDR2 is LQKENI. Trimming took 3 bases from V and 3 from J, leaving 11 bases between them. The CDR3 region has the DNA TGTGCCAGCTCACCTCTGGAGGCTAAAGAGACCCAGTACTTC. Protein: CASSPLEAKETQYF. Combining the CDR3 with reference TRBV18 and TRBJ2-5 gives the whole variable domain NAGVMQNPRHLVRRRGQEARLRCSPMKGHSHVYWYRQLPEEGLKFMVYLQKENIIDESGMPKERFSAEFPKEGPSILRIQQVVRGDSAAYFCASSPLEAKETQYFGPGTRLLVL.

Written as DNA, the CDR3 is TGCGCCAGCAGCCAAGATTTGGACATACCTAACTATGGCTACACCTTC. Its protein is CASSQDLDIPNYGYTF. V gene TRBV4-3 combines with J gene TRBJ1-2, with D perhaps matching TRBD1 (5 bases). V was clipped by 0 bases and J by 0 bases, with 11 bases between them. This CDR3 has 16 residues. Germline assignment: CDR1 LGHNA and CDR2 YSLEER.

This clone occurred a few times. This chain joins TRBV6-1 and TRBJ1-4; TRBD1 matches at 8 bases. The CDR3 is 13 residues long. Germline assignment: CDR1 MNHNS and CDR2 SASEGT. Germline trimming cut 6 bases from V and 5 bases from J; bases unmatched to any gene: 2. Here the CDR3 DNA reads TGTGCCAGCAGGAGGGACAGGAATGAAAAACTGTTTTTT. Amino acids: CASRRDRNEKLFF.

The chain links TRBV6-5 to TRBJ2-7; possibly TRBD1 for D (6 bases). This CDR3 comprises 15 residues. The ends were cut back, 2 bases at V and 4 bases at J, with 15 bases in the middle. CDR1 and CDR2 from the germline V gene are MNHEY and SVGAGI. The CDR3 protein is CASSYQFGQQYEQYF. CDR3 in DNA: TGTGCCAGCAGTTACCAGTTTGGACAGCAATACGAGCAGTACTTC.

The chain has TRBV5-1 and TRBJ2-3; no firm D call. This CDR3 contains 14 residues. V was clipped by 0 bases and J by 5 bases, with 10 bases between them. Germline assignment: CDR1 SGHRS and CDR2 YFSETQ. CDR3 in DNA: TGCGCCAGCAGCTTGGCCCGAGGTCAAGATACGCAGTATTTT. It translates to CASSLARGQDTQYF. Full variable domain (missing parts from reference TRBV5-1 and TRBJ2-3): KAGVTQTPRYLIKTRGQQVTLSCSPISGHRSVSWYQQTPGQGLQFLFEYFSETQRNKGNFPGRFSGRQFSNSRSEMNVSTLELGDSALYLCASSLARGQDTQYFGPGTRLTVL.